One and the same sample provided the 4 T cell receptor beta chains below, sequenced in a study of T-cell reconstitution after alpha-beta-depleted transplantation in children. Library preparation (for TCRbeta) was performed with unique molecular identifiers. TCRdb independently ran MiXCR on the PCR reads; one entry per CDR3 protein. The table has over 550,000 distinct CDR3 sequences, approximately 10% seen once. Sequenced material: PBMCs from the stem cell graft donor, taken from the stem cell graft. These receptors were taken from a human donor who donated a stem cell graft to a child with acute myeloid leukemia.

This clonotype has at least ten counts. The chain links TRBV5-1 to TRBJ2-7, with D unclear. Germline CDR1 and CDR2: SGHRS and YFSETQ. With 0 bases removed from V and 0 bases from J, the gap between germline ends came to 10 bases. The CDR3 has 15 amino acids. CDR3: CASSLVPVPSYEQYF. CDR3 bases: TGCGCCAGCAGCTTGGTTCCAGTCCCCTCCTACGAGCAGTACTTC.

The CDR3 region is CATSVLAGVGTGELFF. The CDR3 DNA is TGTGCCACCAGCGTCCTAGCGGGAGTTGGGACCGGGGAGCTGTTTTTT. This rearrangement joins TRBV24-1 to TRBJ2-2; the match to TRBD2 covers 10 bases. J gave up 5 bases and V 7 bases, and 9 bases lay outside the gene matches. This CDR3 comprises 16 residues. The germline gives CDR1 KGHDR, CDR2 SFDVKD.

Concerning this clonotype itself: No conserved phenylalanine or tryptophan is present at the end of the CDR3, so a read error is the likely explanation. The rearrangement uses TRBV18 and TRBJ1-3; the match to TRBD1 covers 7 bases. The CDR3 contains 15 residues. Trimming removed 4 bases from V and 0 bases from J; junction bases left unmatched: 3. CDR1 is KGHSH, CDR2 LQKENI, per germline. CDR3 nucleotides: TGTGCCAGCTCACGGGGACAGCACTCTGGAAACACCATATATTGT. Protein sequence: CASSRGQHSGNTIYC.

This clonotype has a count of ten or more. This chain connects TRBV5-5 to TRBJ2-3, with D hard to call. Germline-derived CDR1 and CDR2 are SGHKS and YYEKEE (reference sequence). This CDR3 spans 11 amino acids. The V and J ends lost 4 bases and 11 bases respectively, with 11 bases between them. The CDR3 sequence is CASSVGPEQYF. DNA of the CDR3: TGTGCCAGCAGCGTCGGTCCAGAGCAGTATTTT. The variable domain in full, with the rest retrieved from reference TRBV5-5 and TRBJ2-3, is DAGVTQSPTHLIKTRGQQVTLRCSPISGHKSVSWYQQVLGQGPQFIFQYYEKEERGRGNFPDRFSARQFPNYSSELNVNALLLGDSALYLCASSVGPEQYFGPGTRLTVL.